These 18 T cell receptor beta chains share one sample of origin, sequenced in a study of blood T cell repertoires in COVID-19. TCRdb's table, derived via immunoSEQ multiplex PCR, lists solely in-frame clones and lacks some. Seen here are approximately 120,000 clones, roughly 80% observed once, and the top ten hold 18%. Input material: peripheral blood. These receptors were collected from a woman between 55 and 75 years old with acute or convalescent COVID-19.

This chain links TRBV19 with TRBJ1-1; D possibly corresponds to TRBD1 (6 bases). The CDR3 spans 14 residues. Trimming cost V 8 bases and J 0 bases, with 13 bases left between them. Germline assignment: CDR1 LNHDA and CDR2 SQIVND (reference sequence). The CDR3 DNA is TGTGCCAGTGGGGACATAAACATGAACACTGAAGCTTTCTTT. Protein sequence: CASGDINMNTEAFF.

The chain is built from TRBV3-1 (or the pseudogene TRBV3-2) and TRBJ2-2; D possibly corresponds to TRBD1 (7 bases). Deletions cut 3 bases from V and 7 bases from J, with 18 bases between. The CDR3 loop spans 16 amino acids. Germline V lookup: CDR1 LGHDT, CDR2 YNNKEL (reference sequence). As DNA, the CDR3 is TGTGCCAGCAGCCACAGTGGGCCAGGGGGGATCGGGGAGCTGTTTTTT. It translates to CASSHSGPGGIGELFF.

The chain is built from TRBV7-9 and TRBJ2-1; D may be TRBD1 (5 bases). This CDR3 has 13 amino acids. The germline V gene has CDR1 SEHNR and CDR2 FQNEAQ (reference sequence). Trimming shortened V by 5 bases and J by 6 bases, and 11 bases separated the two germline ends. The CDR3 DNA sequence: TGTGCCAGCAGCACCCAGGGTTTCAATGAGCAGTTCTTC. Translation gives CASSTQGFNEQFF.

J is TRBJ1-6 and V is TRBV9, with TRBD1 matching 10 bases. The ends lost 8 bases at V and 0 bases at J; junction bases unmatched: 17. Germline loops: CDR1 SGDLS, CDR2 YYNGEE. The CDR3 covers 20 residues. The CDR3 here is CASKADRDRGPSSYNSPLHF. Here the CDR3 DNA reads TGTGCCAGTAAAGCTGATCGGGACAGGGGTCCCAGCTCCTATAATTCACCCCTCCACTTT. Complete variable domain (other parts from reference TRBV9 and TRBJ1-6): DSGVTQTPKHLITATGQRVTLRCSPRSGDLSVYWYQQSLDQGLQFLIQYYNGEERAKGNILERFSAQQFPDLHSELNLSSLELGDSALYFCASKADRDRGPSSYNSPLHFGNGTRLTVT.

This chain links TRBV28 with TRBJ1-6; the match to TRBD1 covers 7 bases. This CDR3 has 16 amino acids. V dropped 3 bases and J dropped 0; count of bases not matched to a gene: 2. Germline CDR1 is MDHEN and CDR2 is SYDVKM. DNA of the CDR3: TGTGCCAGCAGTTTGGGACAGAGCTCCTATAATTCACCCCTCCACTTT. Translating gives CASSLGQSSYNSPLHF.

This clone was seen just once. This chain links TRBV28 with TRBJ2-7; TRBD1 matches at 7 bases. V was clipped by 6 bases and J by 6 bases; unmatched bases: 11. This CDR3 spans 14 amino acids. CDR1 and CDR2 (germline): MDHEN, SYDVKM. The CDR3 DNA is TGTGCCAGCAGCTATACCGGGACAGTGGCCGAGCAGTACTTC. Its protein product is CASSYTGTVAEQYF.

The rearrangement uses TRBV5-4 and TRBJ2-3, with 13 bases fitting TRBD2. After removal of 4 bases from V and 2 bases from J, the junction contained 10 bases not matched to a gene. Germline CDR1 and CDR2: SGHNT and YYREEE (reference sequence). The CDR3 length is 18 residues. The DNA of the CDR3 is TGTGCCAGCAGCCCGGGACTAGCGGGGAAAGCCCACACAGATACGCAGTATTTT. It yields the protein CASSPGLAGKAHTDTQYF.

The chain is built from TRBV5-6 and TRBJ2-3, with 11 positions matching TRBD2. The CDR3 consists of 16 residues. Germline CDR1 is SGHDT and CDR2 is YYEEEE. J was trimmed by 6 bases and V by 1 base; bases with no gene match: 7. CDR3 in amino acids: CASSLRRTSGSDTQYF. DNA of the CDR3: TGTGCCAGCAGCTTGAGGCGGACTAGCGGGTCTGATACGCAGTATTTT.

The gene calls are TRBV18 and TRBJ2-7, with 10 bases lining up with TRBD1. The germline V gene has CDR1 KGHSH and CDR2 LQKENI. Trimming took 3 bases from V and 0 from J; bases not matched to a gene: 2. The CDR3 runs 15 residues. CDR3 coding DNA: TGTGCCAGCTCACCGAGGGACAGGGGCTCCTACGAGCAGTACTTC. As protein: CASSPRDRGSYEQYF.

In this sample, this clone turned up a few times. This chain links TRBV27 with TRBJ2-1, with 8 bases matching TRBD2. The CDR3 runs 14 residues. V was pared by 8 bases and J by 3 bases, with 6 bases of the junction left unmatched. CDR1 is MNHEY, CDR2 SMNVEV, per germline (reference sequence). CDR3 nucleotide sequence: TGTGCCAGCTGCCAGCGGGGGTTCTACAATGAGCAGTTCTTC. It codes for CASCQRGFYNEQFF.

The V gene is TRBV6-1, the J gene TRBJ1-2; D uncertain. Germline lookup yields CDR1 MNHNS and CDR2 SASEGT. The CDR3 totals 11 residues. V was trimmed by 2 bases and J by 4 bases, leaving 2 bases between them. The DNA of the CDR3 is TGTGCCAGCAGTGAACTCTATGGCTACACCTTC. Protein product: CASSELYGYTF.

V is TRBV27 and J is TRBJ1-6; 11 nucleotides align to TRBD1. The V and J ends lost 2 bases and 10 bases, in that order; junction bases with no gene match: 4. The CDR3 runs to 15 residues. Germline V gene lookup returns CDR1 MNHEY and CDR2 SMNVEV (reference sequence). The CDR3 region has the DNA TGTGCCAGCAGTTTAGGGACAGGGGGAGGATCACCCCTCCACTTT. Protein sequence: CASSLGTGGGSPLHF.

The chain employs TRBV28 and TRBJ1-4; D is possibly TRBD1 (5 bases). The V gene's germline CDR1 is MDHEN and CDR2 SYDVKM. V shed 2 bases and J shed 8 bases, with 15 bases lying between them. The CDR3 contains 15 residues. CDR3 sequence: CASSLGRVAGEKLFF. As DNA, the CDR3 is TGTGCCAGCAGTTTAGGCAGGGTTGCAGGCGAAAAACTGTTTTTT. Full variable domain (outside the CDR3, taken from reference TRBV28 and TRBJ1-4): DVKVTQSSRYLVKRTGEKVFLECVQDMDHENMFWYRQDPGLGLRLIYFSYDVKMKEKGDIPEGYSVSREKKERFSLILESASTNQTSMYLCASSLGRVAGEKLFFGSGTQLSVL.

The chain joins TRBV6-2 or TRBV6-3 to TRBJ2-3; 12 bases agree with TRBD2. The CDR3 totals 18 residues. Looked up from germline, CDR1 is MNHEY and CDR2 is SVGEGT. V was clipped by 2 bases and J by 0 bases; unmatched bases: 6. CDR3 nucleotides: TGTGCCAGCAGTTACCGCCTAGCGGGAGGGCCGAGCACAGATACGCAGTATTTT. It translates to CASSYRLAGGPSTDTQYF.

The chain couples TRBV28 to TRBJ1-1; unclear D gene. Germline-derived CDR1 and CDR2 are MDHEN and SYDVKM. The V end was cut by 6 bases, the J end by 7 bases, with 15 bases between. The CDR3 runs to 13 residues. CDR3 nucleotides: TGTGCCAGCAGCCCTCCCCCACCCAGTGAAGCTTTCTTT. Its protein product is CASSPPPPSEAFF.

The rearrangement joins TRBV5-4 to TRBJ2-7, with D perhaps TRBD2 (6 bases). V was cut by 4 bases and J by 2 bases, with 16 bases left in between. The CDR3 has 15 amino acids. Germline loops: CDR1 SGHNT, CDR2 YYREEE (reference sequence). Here the CDR3 DNA reads TGTGCCAGCAGCCCCCTGGGGGGAGGTCCCTACGAGCAGTACTTC. Translating it yields CASSPLGGGPYEQYF.

The chain uses TRBV7-9 and TRBJ1-1, with TRBD1 as a possible D gene (5 bases). This CDR3 spans 14 amino acids. The germline gives CDR1 SEHNR, CDR2 FQNEAQ (reference sequence). The ends were cut back, 6 bases at V and 5 bases at J, with 16 bases in the middle. The CDR3 sequence is CASRRGAEMTEAFF. The CDR3 nucleotides are TGTGCCAGCAGACGCGGGGCTGAGATGACTGAAGCTTTCTTT.

The rearrangement links TRBV3-1 (or the pseudogene TRBV3-2) to TRBJ1-2; maybe TRBD1 (5 bases). V was trimmed by 1 base and J by 8 bases, leaving 17 bases between them. The CDR3 loop spans 15 amino acids. In germline, CDR1 is LGHDT, CDR2 YNNKEL (reference sequence). CDR3 region: CASSQGGRATTGYTF. The CDR3 DNA reads as TGTGCCAGCAGCCAAGGGGGCAGGGCGACGACGGGCTACACCTTC.